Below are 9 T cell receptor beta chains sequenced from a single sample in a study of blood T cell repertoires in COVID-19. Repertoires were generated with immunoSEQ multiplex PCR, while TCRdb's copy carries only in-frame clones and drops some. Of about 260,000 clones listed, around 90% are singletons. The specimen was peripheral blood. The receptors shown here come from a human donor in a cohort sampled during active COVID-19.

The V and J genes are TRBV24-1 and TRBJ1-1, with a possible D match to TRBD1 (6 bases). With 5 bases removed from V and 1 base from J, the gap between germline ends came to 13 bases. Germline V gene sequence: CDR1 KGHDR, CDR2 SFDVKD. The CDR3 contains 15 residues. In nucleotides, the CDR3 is TGTGCCACCAGTGCCACACAGGGCAGGAACACTGAAGCTTTCTTT. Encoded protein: CATSATQGRNTEAFF.

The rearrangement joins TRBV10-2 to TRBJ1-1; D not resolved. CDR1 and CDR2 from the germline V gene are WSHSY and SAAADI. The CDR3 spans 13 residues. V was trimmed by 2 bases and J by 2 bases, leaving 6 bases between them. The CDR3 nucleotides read TGCGCCAGCAGTGAGGGGAGTAACACTGAAGCTTTCTTT. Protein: CASSEGSNTEAFF.

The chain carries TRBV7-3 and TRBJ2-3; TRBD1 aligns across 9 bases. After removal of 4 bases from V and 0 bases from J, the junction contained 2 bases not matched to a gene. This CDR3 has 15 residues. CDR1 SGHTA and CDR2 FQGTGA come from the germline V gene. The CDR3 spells CASSSGQGSTDTQYF. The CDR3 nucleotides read TGTGCCAGCAGCTCGGGACAGGGAAGCACAGATACGCAGTATTTT. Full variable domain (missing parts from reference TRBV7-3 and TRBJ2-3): GAGVSQTPSNKVTEKGKYVELRCDPISGHTALYWYRQSLGQGPEFLIYFQGTGAADDSGLPNDRFFAVRPEGSVSTLKIQRTERGDSAVYLCASSSGQGSTDTQYFGPGTRLTVL.

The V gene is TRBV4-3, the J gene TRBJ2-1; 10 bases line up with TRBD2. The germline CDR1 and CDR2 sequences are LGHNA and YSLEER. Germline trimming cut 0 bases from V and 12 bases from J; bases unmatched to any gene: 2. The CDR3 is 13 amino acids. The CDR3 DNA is TGCGCCAGCAGCCAAGAAGCGGGGGGGTTGCAGTTCTTC. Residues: CASSQEAGGLQFF.

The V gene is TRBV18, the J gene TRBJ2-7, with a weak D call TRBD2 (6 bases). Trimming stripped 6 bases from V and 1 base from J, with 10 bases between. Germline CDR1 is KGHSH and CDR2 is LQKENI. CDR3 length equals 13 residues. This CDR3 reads CASSSSVSYEQYF. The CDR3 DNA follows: TGTGCCAGCTCTTCTAGCGTTTCCTACGAGCAGTACTTC. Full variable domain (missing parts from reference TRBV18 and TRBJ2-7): NAGVMQNPRHLVRRRGQEARLRCSPMKGHSHVYWYRQLPEEGLKFMVYLQKENIIDESGMPKERFSAEFPKEGPSILRIQQVVRGDSAAYFCASSSSVSYEQYFGPGTRLTVT.

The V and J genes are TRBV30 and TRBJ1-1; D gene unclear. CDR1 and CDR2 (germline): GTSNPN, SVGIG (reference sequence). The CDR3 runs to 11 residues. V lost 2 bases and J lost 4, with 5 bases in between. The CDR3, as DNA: TGTGCCTGGAGTCTCGGCACTGAAGCTTTCTTT. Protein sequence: CAWSLGTEAFF.

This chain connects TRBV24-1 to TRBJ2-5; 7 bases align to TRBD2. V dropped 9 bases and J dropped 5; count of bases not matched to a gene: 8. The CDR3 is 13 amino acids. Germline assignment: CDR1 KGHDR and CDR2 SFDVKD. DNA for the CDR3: TGTGCCACCCGGGGGGTGGGGAGCGAGACCCAGTACTTC. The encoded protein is CATRGVGSETQYF.

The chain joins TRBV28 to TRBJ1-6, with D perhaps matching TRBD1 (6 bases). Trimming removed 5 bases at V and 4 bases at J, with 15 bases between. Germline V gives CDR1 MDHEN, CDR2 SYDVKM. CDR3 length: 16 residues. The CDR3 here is CASSLYRVWYNSPLHF. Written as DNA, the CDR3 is TGTGCCAGCAGTCTATACAGGGTCTGGTATAATTCACCCCTCCACTTT.

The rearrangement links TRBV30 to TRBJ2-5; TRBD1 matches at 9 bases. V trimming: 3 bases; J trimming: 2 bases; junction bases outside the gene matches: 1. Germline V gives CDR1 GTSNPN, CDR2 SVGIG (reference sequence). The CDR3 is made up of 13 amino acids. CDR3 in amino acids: CAWRGTGQETQYF. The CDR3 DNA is TGTGCCTGGAGAGGGACAGGGCAAGAGACCCAGTACTTC.